The 3 T cell receptor beta chains given below trace back to one sample, sequenced in a study of T cells in women clearing cervical HPV infection (dated by TCRdb to 2016 to 2019). The library came from the immunoSEQ multiplex PCR assay. The table was pulled from immuneACCESS by TCRdb, which kept in-frame rearrangements only. Such tables lose some clones; where checked, under half of the loss comes from unresolved V genes, and the rest has no known cause. The record for this sample contains 25,000 to 35,000 clones. About a sixth of the sample lies in the top ten. The sequencing input was blood buffy coat. The receptors were sampled from a woman aged 18 to 75 with a cervical HPV16 infection that either progressed to CIN3+ or cleared (not recorded which).

About this clone itself: Read data end 3 residues before the CDR3 end; the end is taken from the germline J gene. The rearrangement links TRBV20-1 to TRBJ2-7; 7 nucleotides line up with TRBD2. Germline V lookup: CDR1 DFQATT, CDR2 SNEGSKA (reference sequence). The CDR3 contains 14 residues. J lost 2 bases, V lost 0 bases, and 4 bases had no gene match. CDR3 sequence: CSARDVAGAYEQYF. The covered CDR3 bases are TGCAGTGCTAGAGATGTGGCGGGAGCCTACGAG.

Regarding this clone: Read data end 3 residues before the CDR3 end; the end is taken from the germline J gene. The chain combines TRBV29-1 with TRBJ2-5; 8 bases are shared with TRBD2. J lost 4 bases, V lost 5 bases, and 9 bases had no gene match. Germline V lookup: CDR1 SQVTM, CDR2 ANQGSEA. The CDR3 totals 14 residues. CDR3: CSVLFVAGGETQYF. CDR3 bases read: TGCAGCGTTCTTTTTGTGGCGGGAGGAGAGACC.

CDR3 in amino acids: CASSLERTGASQPQHF. Partial CDR3 DNA: TGTGCCAGCAGCTTAGAACGTACAGGGGCCAGTCAGCCC. The J gene is TRBJ1-5, the V gene TRBV7-8, with 7 bases that match TRBD1. The CDR3 end lies 3 residues beyond the end of the read and is filled in from the germline J gene. V lost 1 base and J lost 6; bases outside the gene matches: 9. Germline V gene sequence: CDR1 SGHVS, CDR2 FQNEAQ. This CDR3 spans 16 amino acids.